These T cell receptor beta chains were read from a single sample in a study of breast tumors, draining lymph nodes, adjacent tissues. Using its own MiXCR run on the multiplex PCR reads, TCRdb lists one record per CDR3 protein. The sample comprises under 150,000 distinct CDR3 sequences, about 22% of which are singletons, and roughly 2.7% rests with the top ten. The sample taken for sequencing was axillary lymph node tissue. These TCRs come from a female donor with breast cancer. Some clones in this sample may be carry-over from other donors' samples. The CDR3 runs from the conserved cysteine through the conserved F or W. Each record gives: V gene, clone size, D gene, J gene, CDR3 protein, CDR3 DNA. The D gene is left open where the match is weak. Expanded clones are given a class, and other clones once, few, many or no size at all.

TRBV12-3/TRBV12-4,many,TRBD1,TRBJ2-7,CASSLAQGVNYEQYF,TGTGCCAGCAGTTTAGCGCAGGGGGTGAACTACGAGCAGTACTTC
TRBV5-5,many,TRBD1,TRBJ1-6,CASRSTGHSAPLHF,TGTGCCAGCAGATCGACAGGGCATTCCGCACCCCTCCACTTT
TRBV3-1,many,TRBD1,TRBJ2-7,CASSQGGQGGEQYF,TGTGCCAGCAGCCAAGGGGGACAGGGTGGCGAGCAGTACTTC
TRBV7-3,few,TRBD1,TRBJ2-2,CASSLKGGQGTGELFF,TGTGCCAGCAGCTTAAAGGGTGGACAGGGGACCGGGGAGCTGTTTTTT
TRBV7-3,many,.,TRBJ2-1,CASSRTQYNEQFF,TGTGCCAGCTCCAGGACGCAATACAATGAGCAGTTCTTC
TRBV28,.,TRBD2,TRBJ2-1,CASSPLGSGSSNEQFF,TGTGCCAGCAGTCCCCTGGGTAGCGGGAGTAGCAATGAGCAGTTCTTC
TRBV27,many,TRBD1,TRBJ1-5,CASSLYRGQPQHF,TGTGCCAGCAGTTTATACAGGGGTCAGCCCCAGCATTTT
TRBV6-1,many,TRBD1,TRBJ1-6,CASKRQGVYNSPLHF,TGTGCCAGCAAGAGACAGGGTGTTTATAATTCACCCCTCCACTTT
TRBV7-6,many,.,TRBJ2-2,CASRNDKNTGELFF,TGTGCCAGCAGGAATGACAAGAACACCGGGGAGCTGTTTTTT
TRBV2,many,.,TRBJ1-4,CASSDQTGNEKLFF,TGTGCCAGCAGTGATCAGACAGGAAATGAAAAACTGTTTTTT
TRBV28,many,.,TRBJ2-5,CASTPPGGVTQYF,TGTGCCAGCACCCCGCCAGGAGGGGTGACCCAGTACTTC
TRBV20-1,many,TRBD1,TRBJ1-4,CSATDRGKGGGEKLFF,TGCAGTGCTACTGACAGGGGGAAGGGGGGTGGTGAAAAACTGTTTTTT
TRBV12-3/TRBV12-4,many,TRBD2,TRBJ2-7,CASSPGLANQPYEQYF,TGTGCCAGCAGTCCGGGACTAGCGAATCAACCTTACGAGCAGTACTTC
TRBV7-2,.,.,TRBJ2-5,CASSLEGELARRRETQYF,TGTGCCAGCAGCTTAGAGGGGGAGCTAGCGAGACGTAGAGAGACCCAGTACTTC
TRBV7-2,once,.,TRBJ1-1,CASSLNRMNTEAFF,TGTGCCAGCAGCTTAAACAGGATGAACACTGAAGCTTTCTTT
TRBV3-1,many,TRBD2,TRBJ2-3,CASSQGGIAGSNTDTQYF,TGTGCCAGCAGCCAAGGGGGAATAGCGGGGAGTAACACAGATACGCAGTATTTT
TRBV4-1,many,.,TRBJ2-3,CASSQENGRGTDTQYF,TGCGCCAGCAGCCAAGAAAACGGCAGGGGCACAGATACGCAGTATTTT
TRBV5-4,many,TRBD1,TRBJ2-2,CASSSGQGTNTGELFF,TGTGCCAGCAGCTCTGGACAGGGGACGAACACCGGGGAGCTGTTTTTT
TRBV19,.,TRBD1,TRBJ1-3,CASSISGTGARSDSGNTIYF,TGTGCCAGTAGTATTTCCGGGACAGGGGCCCGGTCCGACTCTGGAAACACCATATATTTT
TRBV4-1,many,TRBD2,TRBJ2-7,CASSQVTSGLSYEQYF,TGCGCCAGCAGCCAAGTAACTAGCGGGCTCTCCTACGAGCAGTACTTC